What follows describes a single TCR beta chain. Its antigen is unknown. V lost 0 bases to trimming and J lost 8 bases; unmatched junction nucleotides: 7. Germline CDR1 reads SGHRS; CDR2 reads YFSETQ. The CDR3 runs 14 residues. The sample is drawn from a study of CD8 T cells in ankylosing spondylitis. Study findings and constraints: Clones linked with disease were CD8+ and fairly uncommon in the peripheral blood.

TCRdb used MiXCR to reprocess the 5' RACE reads, holding one entry per CDR3 protein. The sample consists of some 340,000 distinct CDR3 sequences, about 15% of them appearing once. Specimen: blood, either unsorted or a sorted T cell fraction (not recorded which). The rearrangement uses TRBV5-1 and TRBJ1-2; TRBD1 matches 7 bases. The receptor was derived from a male donor with ankylosing spondylitis or in good health (not recorded which). In DNA, the CDR3 is TGCGCCAGCAGCTTGGCCCAGACAGGGATAGGCTACACCTTC. Translated: CASSLAQTGIGYTF.